Listed here is a single T cell receptor (beta chain). This receptor's antigen is unknown. The sample holds no much larger clone one base away, and base qualities are not on file. Using the deep immunoSEQ assay, multiplex PCR amplified TCR CDR3 regions from genomic DNA. For each cell subset, the extracted genomic DNA was distributed evenly across all wells of several immunoSEQ 96-well plates, and each plate served as one replicate. For sorted subsets, about 0.2 ug genomic DNA, equal to 25,000 to 35,000 T cell genomes, was loaded into each replicate PCR. Purified libraries were measured with a Qubit 3.0 fluorometer, size-checked on a Bioanalyzer 2100, and measured again with the KAPA Library Quantification kit. Every immunoSEQ 96-well plate was sequenced on a separate single-read 150-cycle Illumina NextSeq 550 flow cell. On the authors' methods: Because the immunoSEQ output held only junctional sequences and lacked quality scores, the filtering could not match the filtering applied to full-length reads. To assign V/J genes and CDR3, sequences were annotated against IMGT germline references using PyIR, a Python wrapper for IgBLAST v1.9. Reads were filtered out if the reads had weak V/J assignments (E-value above 1e-6), no CDR3, stop codons, out-of-frame junctions, or ambiguous translated residues. V3J clonotypes were defined as sequences sharing an identical inferred V gene, J gene, and CDR3 amino acid sequence. Percentage overlap between repertoires was calculated by dividing the number of shared unique clonotypes by the size of the smaller repertoire. RTK rarefaction, the Chao1 estimator, and Recon v2.1 estimates of unobserved clonotypes were used to assess repertoire richness. Generation probabilities for all TCRbeta clonotypes obtained by the gDNA method from a handful of donors were computed using OLGA. What TCRdb holds here is the immuneACCESS table cut down to in-frame rearrangements. Part of the clones is not present; checked against another copy, under half of the missing clones reflect an unresolved V gene, and the others are unexplained. D and trimming were read from the DNA, whereas the V and J calls and clone size are those reported in that table. For this sample there are a few million clones; about 92% appear just once. Together, the top ten hold roughly 0.15% of the sample.

Healthy HIV-negative adults with no recently reported acute infections or vaccinations were included as donors. Every donor was a Caucasian adult living in Nashville, Tennessee, USA. CD4+ T cells were enriched by magnetic negative selection; naive cells were then positively selected on CD45RA, and the negative fraction formed the memory subset. After blood collection by leukapheresis, PBMCs were isolated using Ficoll-Histopaque density gradient centrifugation and then cryopreserved in the vapor phase of liquid nitrogen. Purity and quantity of every magnetically sorted T cell population were checked by analytical flow cytometry. Genomic DNA was isolated from each sorted fraction and quantified by UV absorbance on a Nanodrop 2000c. CDR1 GTSNPN and CDR2 SVGIG were looked up in the germline V gene (reference sequence). Cut back by 5 bases and 4 bases, the V and J ends lie 21 bases apart. The CDR3 runs 16 residues from the cysteine to the phenylalanine. Only CDR3 DNA remains: 48 bases, in frame from the first base.

This specimen comes from a study of shared clonotypes between healthy human individuals (dated by TCRdb to the early 2020s). In terms of the full investigation: Two women and three men aged 18 to 49 years were included in the cohort. Per donor, three plates each were used for CD4 naive and CD4 memory, two for CD8 naive, and one for CD8 memory. To estimate repertoire size and how much clonotypes are shared between individuals, the study performed deep sequencing of blood TCR repertoires from roughly five healthy adults. To increase sequencing depth and limit assay-specific biases, TCR repertoire library preparation and sequencing were carried out by different laboratories using diverse techniques. Leukapheresis yielded between about 0.8 and 8.9 billion PBMCs per donor. What the work shows at the level of the full study, not this receptor alone: Because the study included a small number of donors, the genetic and exposure-history diversity represented was limited. Sharing across a few donors was observed for 5% to 6.5% of naive CD4, about 4% of naive CD8, 2% to 2.5% of memory CD4, and roughly 0.4% of memory CD8 clonotypes. Clonotypes shared by all four sorted-subset donors showed higher generation probabilities than non-shared clonotypes. Only blood was sampled, and tissue TCR repertoires likely differ from those in blood. Based on pairwise subsampling, the degree of clonotype sharing among donors was expected to be affected by sequencing depth. Naive subsets generally had larger estimated clonotype richness than memory subsets did. Even with the large sequencing depth, rarefaction of the sorted-subset datasets indicated that sequencing was incomplete.

The specimen sequenced was naive CD4+ T cells sorted from blood. This specimen's cell subset or site label, interpreted: CD45RA+ positively selected. This receptor chain uses TRBV30 and TRBJ1-3; the D gene lacks a confident call. The clonotype comes from a young man in good health. For the CDR3, the sequence is CAWGPGGKAAGNTIYF. The base sequence is TGTGCCTGGGGCCCGGGAGGAAAAGCTGCGGGAAACACCATATATTTT.